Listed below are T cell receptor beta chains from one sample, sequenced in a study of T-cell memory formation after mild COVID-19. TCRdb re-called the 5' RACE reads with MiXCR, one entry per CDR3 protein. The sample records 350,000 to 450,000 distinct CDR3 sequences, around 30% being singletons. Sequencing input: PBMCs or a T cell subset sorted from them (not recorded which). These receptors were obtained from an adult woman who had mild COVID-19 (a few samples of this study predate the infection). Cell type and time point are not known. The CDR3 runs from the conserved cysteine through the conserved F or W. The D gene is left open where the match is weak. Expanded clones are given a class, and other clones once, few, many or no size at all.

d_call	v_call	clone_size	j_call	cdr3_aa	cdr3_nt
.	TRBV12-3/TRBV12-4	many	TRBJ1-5	CASSLTGNQPQHF	TGTGCCAGCAGTTTAACAGGTAATCAGCCCCAGCATTTT
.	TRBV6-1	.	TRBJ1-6	CASSEVGYVAGRSPLHF	TGTGCCAGCAGTGAAGTTGGTTACGTTGCAGGTCGTTCACCCCTCCACTTT
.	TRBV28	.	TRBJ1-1	CASSSSGVANTEAFF	TGTGCCAGCAGTTCTTCAGGGGTCGCGAACACTGAAGCTTTCTTT
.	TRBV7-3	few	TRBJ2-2	CASSLSGENTGELFF	TGTGCCAGCAGCTTATCGGGAGAAAACACCGGGGAGCTGTTTTTT
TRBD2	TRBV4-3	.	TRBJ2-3	CASSQDASGRSTDTQYF	TGCGCCAGCAGCCAAGACGCCAGCGGGAGAAGCACAGATACGCAGTATTTT
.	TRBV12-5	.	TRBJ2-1	CASGFRSDLYNEQFF	TGTGCTAGTGGTTTTAGGTCGGACCTATACAATGAGCAGTTCTTC
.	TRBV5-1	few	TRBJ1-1	CASSLESNTEAFF	TGCGCCAGCAGCTTGGAATCGAACACTGAAGCTTTCTTT
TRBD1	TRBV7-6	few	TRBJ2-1	CASSLAPGQGTSYYNEQFF	TGTGCCAGCAGCTTAGCCCCGGGACAGGGAACATCTTACTACAATGAGCAGTTCTTC
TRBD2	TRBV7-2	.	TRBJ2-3	CASREAGVVTDTQYF	TGTGCCAGCAGGGAAGCGGGAGTCGTAACAGATACGCAGTATTTT
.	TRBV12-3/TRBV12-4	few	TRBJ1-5	CASTRGLYQPQHF	TGTGCCAGCACCCGGGGATTGTATCAGCCCCAGCATTTT
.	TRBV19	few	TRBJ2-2	CASLNPPRELFF	TGTGCCAGTCTCAATCCCCCGCGGGAGCTGTTTTTT
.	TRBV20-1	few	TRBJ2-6	CSAMSSGANVLTF	TGCAGTGCTATGAGCTCTGGGGCCAACGTCCTGACTTTC
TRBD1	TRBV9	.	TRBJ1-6	CASSERTGRNSPLHF	TGTGCCAGCAGCGAAAGGACAGGGCGGAATTCACCCCTCCACTTT
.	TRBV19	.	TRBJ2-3	CASSIGGWGTDTQYF	TGTGCCAGTAGTATAGGGGGTTGGGGCACAGATACGCAGTATTTT
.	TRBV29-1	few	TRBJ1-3	CSVTLGGTALGNTIYF	TGCAGCGTTACCCTAGGCGGCACGGCTCTCGGAAACACCATATATTTT
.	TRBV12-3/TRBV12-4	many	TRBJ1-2	CASSSNQGRYGYTF	TGTGCCAGCAGTTCTAACCAGGGGAGGTATGGCTACACCTTC
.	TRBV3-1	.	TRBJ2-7	CASSQLVGSGVYEQYF	TGTGCCAGCAGCCAACTCGTTGGTAGCGGAGTTTACGAGCAGTACTTC
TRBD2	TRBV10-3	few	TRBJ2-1	CAISAQLAGGQNEQFF	TGTGCCATCAGTGCTCAGTTAGCGGGAGGGCAAAATGAGCAGTTCTTC
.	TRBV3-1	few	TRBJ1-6	CASSFGGRINSPLHF	TGTGCCAGCAGCTTTGGCGGGAGGATCAATTCACCCCTCCACTTT
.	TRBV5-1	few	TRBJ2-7	CASSSPGVYEQYF	TGCGCCAGCAGCTCTCCTGGAGTCTACGAGCAGTACTTC
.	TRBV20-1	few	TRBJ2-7	CSAARGEHYEQYF	TGCAGTGCTGCCAGGGGTGAACACTACGAGCAGTACTTC
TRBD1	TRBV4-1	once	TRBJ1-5	CASSQGQGKTSNQPQHF	TGCGCCAGCAGCCAGGGACAGGGTAAAACTAGCAATCAGCCCCAGCATTTT
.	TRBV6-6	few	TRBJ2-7	CASSYSGRAAQYF	TGTGCCAGCAGTTACTCGGGCAGAGCAGCGCAGTACTTC